One and the same sample provided the 23 T cell receptor beta chains below, sequenced in a study of beta chain features in type 1 diabetes. Study-wide results and caveats: Shortening of TCRB CDR3s, moderate but significant, appeared in all four CD4+ subsets of Type 1 diabetes patients.

What was sequenced were expressed TCRB transcripts, since all of the isolated RNA had been reverse transcribed. Produced via immunoSEQ multiplex PCR; TCRdb's table is partial and in-frame only. Of just under 150,000 clones listed, about 13% are singletons. These receptors have no known antigen. The sample consisted of central memory CD4+ T cells from blood. The origin of the receptors is a young man with type 1 diabetes.

This clone came up a few times. As DNA, the CDR3 is TGCGCCAGCAGCAAGCGGGACAGGGAGAACACTGAAGCTTTCTTT. This codes for CASSKRDRENTEAFF. This chain uses TRBV4-1 with TRBJ1-1; 9 nucleotides align to TRBD1. After removal of 5 bases from V and 1 base from J, the junction contained 5 bases not matched to a gene. This CDR3 has 15 amino acids. Germline CDR1 reads MGHRA; CDR2 reads YSYEKL.

This clone was seen more than once but under ten times. The rearrangement joins TRBV20-1 to TRBJ1-1; no clear D gene. CDR3 length: 11 amino acids. Germline V gives CDR1 DFQATT, CDR2 SNEGSKA (reference sequence). The V end was cut by 0 bases, the J end by 7 bases, with 6 bases between. The CDR3 DNA follows: TGCAGTGCTAGAGATATGGGTGAAGCTTTCTTT. Amino acids: CSARDMGEAFF.

CDR3 residues: CASLPGLAKDTQYF. In DNA, the CDR3 is TGCGCCAGCCTTCCCGGACTAGCGAAGGATACGCAGTATTTT. The V and J genes are TRBV5-1 and TRBJ2-3; 9 nucleotides align to TRBD2. J was trimmed by 6 bases and V by 7 bases; bases with no gene match: 9. This CDR3 has 14 amino acids. Germline CDR1 SGHRS, CDR2 YFSETQ.

This clone was counted many times. The V and J genes are TRBV27 and TRBJ1-3; unclear D gene. The V end lost 2 bases, the J end lost 0 bases, and 5 bases lay between the germline ends. From germline, CDR1 is MNHEY and CDR2 SMNVEV (reference sequence). The CDR3 has 14 amino acids. The CDR3 bases are TGTGCCAGCAGTTTAACGAGCTCTGGAAACACCATATATTTT. Translated, it gives CASSLTSSGNTIYF.

This clone has only a few counts. The gene calls are TRBV5-1 and TRBJ2-1; 9 nucleotides agree with TRBD2. Per germline, CDR1 SGHRS and CDR2 YFSETQ. Trimming took 4 bases from V and 4 from J; bases not matched to a gene: 6. The CDR3 contains 15 residues. The CDR3 DNA reads as TGCGCCAGCAGCGCTCCGGGACTAGCTTACAATGAGCAGTTCTTC. This gives the protein CASSAPGLAYNEQFF. Supplemented by reference TRBV5-1 and TRBJ2-1, the full variable domain reads KAGVTQTPRYLIKTRGQQVTLSCSPISGHRSVSWYQQTPGQGLQFLFEYFSETQRNKGNFPGRFSGRQFSNSRSEMNVSTLELGDSALYLCASSAPGLAYNEQFFGPGTRLTVL.

This clone was seen a few times. This chain links TRBV7-2 with TRBJ1-5; TRBD1 is a possible D gene (6 bases). The germline V gene encodes CDR1 SGHTA and CDR2 FQGNSA. With 5 bases removed from V and 4 bases from J, the gap between germline ends came to 9 bases. The CDR3 runs 13 residues. The DNA of the CDR3 is TGTGCCAGCAGCCAGGGGTGGAATCAGCCCCAGCATTTT. Its translation: CASSQGWNQPQHF. The full variable domain, rest sourced from reference TRBV7-2 and TRBJ1-5, is GAGVSQSPSNKVTEKGKDVELRCDPISGHTALYWYRQSLGQGLEFLIYFQGNSAPDKSGLPSDRFSAERTGGSVSTLTIQRTQQEDSAVYLCASSQGWNQPQHFGDGTRLSIL.

In its sample, this clone was seen a few times. The J gene is TRBJ1-2, the V gene TRBV20-1; 7 bases match TRBD1. Germline loops: CDR1 DFQATT, CDR2 SNEGSKA (reference sequence). The junction had 1 base not matched to a gene; V was cut back by 6 bases and J by 3 bases. The CDR3 length is 11 residues. CDR3 DNA sequence: TGCAGTGCCGGGACAGACTATGGCTACACCTTC. This sequence encodes CSAGTDYGYTF.

This clone was recorded many times. CDR3 sequence reads: CASSSDRGAYNEQFF. For the CDR3, the DNA is TGTGCCAGCAGCTCGGACAGGGGGGCCTACAATGAGCAGTTCTTC. The rearrangement joins TRBV5-6 to TRBJ2-1; 10 bases align to TRBD1. From germline, CDR1 is SGHDT and CDR2 YYEEEE. V lost 3 bases and J lost 2; bases outside the gene matches: 2. The CDR3 covers 15 residues. Combining the CDR3 with reference TRBV5-6 and TRBJ2-1 gives the whole variable domain DAGVTQSPTHLIKTRGQQVTLRCSPKSGHDTVSWYQQALGQGPQFIFQYYEEEERQRGNFPDRFSGHQFPNYSSELNVNALLLGDSALYLCASSSDRGAYNEQFFGPGTRLTVL.

J is TRBJ2-5 and V is TRBV28; D could derive from TRBD1 or TRBD2 (5 bases each). The CDR3 contains 16 residues. Trimming removed 5 bases from V and 2 bases from J, with 18 bases in between. Germline V gives CDR1 MDHEN, CDR2 SYDVKM. CDR3 sequence: CASSPPRKGRQETQYF. The DNA of the CDR3 is TGTGCCAGCAGTCCCCCCAGAAAGGGACGACAAGAGACCCAGTACTTC.

The table lists this clone with a few counts. The junction shows a germline mismatch at one end, possibly a read error. The rearrangement joins TRBV4-2 to TRBJ1-1, with 7 bases that match TRBD1. This CDR3 has 13 amino acids. Germline V gene lookup returns CDR1 LGHNA and CDR2 YNFKEQ. The CDR3: CSSSQDTGQQAFF. In nucleotides, the CDR3 is TGTTCCAGCAGCCAAGATACGGGACAGCAAGCTTTCTTT.

The chain uses TRBV18 and TRBJ2-2; possible D gene TRBD1, 5 bases. The V gene lost 6 bases and the J gene lost 0 bases, with 11 bases spanning the gap. The CDR3 length is 15 residues. Per the germline V gene, CDR1 is KGHSH and CDR2 is LQKENI. This CDR3 is CASSPRAANTGELFF. CDR3 nucleotides: TGTGCCAGCTCCCCCAGGGCAGCGAACACCGGGGAGCTGTTTTTT.

The V and J genes are TRBV30 and TRBJ1-4; 7 bases align to TRBD1. The V gene end was trimmed by 3 bases and the J gene end by 7 bases; junction bases not matched to a gene: 8. Germline values: CDR1 GTSNPN, CDR2 SVGIG (reference sequence). CDR3 length equals 14 residues. CDR3 coding DNA: TGTGCCTGGAGCCGACAGGGCTGGAGTGAAAAACTGTTTTTT. Amino acids: CAWSRQGWSEKLFF.

The chain uses TRBV9 and TRBJ1-2, with D unresolved. The CDR3 consists of 13 residues. Germline V gene lookup returns CDR1 SGDLS and CDR2 YYNGEE. The V end lost 0 bases, the J end lost 8 bases, and 11 bases lay between the germline ends. CDR3 amino acids: CASSVDWVGGYTF. The CDR3 region has the DNA TGTGCCAGCAGCGTAGATTGGGTTGGCGGCTACACCTTC.

The rearrangement uses TRBV18 and TRBJ1-3, with D unclear. V shed 6 bases and J shed 4 bases, with 13 bases lying between them. The germline gives CDR1 KGHSH, CDR2 LQKENI. The CDR3 is made up of 14 amino acids. The CDR3 DNA follows: TGTGCCAGCTCGTCAGACTCGGGAGGAAACACCATATATTTT. Translated, it gives CASSSDSGGNTIYF.

This clone was seen a few times. The chain couples TRBV18 to TRBJ1-2; 9 bases line up with TRBD1. Looked up from germline, CDR1 is KGHSH and CDR2 is LQKENI. Trimming removed 6 bases from V and 3 bases from J; junction bases left unmatched: 5. This CDR3 contains 14 residues. The CDR3 DNA sequence: TGTGCCAGCTCGCACACAGGGGGCGACTATGGCTACACCTTC. Translated, it gives CASSHTGGDYGYTF.

The chain employs TRBV5-4 and TRBJ1-1; D possibly corresponds to TRBD1 (6 bases). Trimming shortened V by 4 bases and J by 1 base, and 14 bases separated the two germline ends. CDR1 is SGHNT and CDR2 is YYREEE in the germline V gene (reference sequence). The CDR3 sequence is 15 residues long. The CDR3 bases are TGTGCCAGCAGCCAGGGGCAGGGCCAGAACACTGAAGCTTTCTTT. Its translation is CASSQGQGQNTEAFF. Combining the CDR3 with reference TRBV5-4 and TRBJ1-1 gives the whole variable domain ETGVTQSPTHLIKTRGQQVTLRCSSQSGHNTVSWYQQALGQGPQFIFQYYREEENGRGNFPPRFSGLQFPNYSSELNVNALELDDSALYLCASSQGQGQNTEAFFGQGTRLTVV.

There are a few counts of this clone. The rearrangement links TRBV5-1 to TRBJ1-2; 7 bases fit TRBD1. V dropped 3 bases and J dropped 4; count of bases not matched to a gene: 6. The CDR3 totals 14 residues. CDR1 is SGHRS and CDR2 is YFSETQ in the germline V gene. The CDR3 sequence is CASSSGQDGYGYTF. CDR3 nucleotide sequence: TGCGCCAGCAGCTCCGGACAGGACGGCTATGGCTACACCTTC. Filled out from reference TRBV5-1 and TRBJ1-2, the complete variable domain reads KAGVTQTPRYLIKTRGQQVTLSCSPISGHRSVSWYQQTPGQGLQFLFEYFSETQRNKGNFPGRFSGRQFSNSRSEMNVSTLELGDSALYLCASSSGQDGYGYTFGSGTRLTVV.

This chain uses TRBV19 with TRBJ1-1; D possibly corresponds to TRBD1 (6 bases). The CDR3 runs to 14 residues. The germline CDR1 and CDR2 sequences are LNHDA and SQIVND (reference sequence). Trimming took off 8 bases at V and 1 base at J, with 14 bases between the two ends. The DNA of the CDR3 is TGTGCCAGTCCGGGGACATATCCGAACACTGAAGCTTTCTTT. This gives the protein CASPGTYPNTEAFF.

This clone was observed a few times. The sample carries other DNA sequences with the same CDR3. This chain links TRBV9 with TRBJ1-1; no definite D call. Trimming shortened V by 1 base and J by 1 base, and 5 bases separated the two germline ends. This CDR3 contains 13 residues. Per germline, CDR1 SGDLS and CDR2 YYNGEE. The DNA for the CDR3 is TGTGCCAGCAGCGTACGGGGGAACACTGAAGCTTTCTTT. Protein sequence: CASSVRGNTEAFF.

This clone showed up just a few times. The V and J genes are TRBV2 and TRBJ1-1; TRBD1 is a possible D gene (6 bases). Trimming stripped 11 bases from V and 3 bases from J, with 16 bases between. Looked up from germline, CDR1 is SNHLY and CDR2 is FYNNEI. The CDR3 is made up of 13 amino acids. CDR3 residues: CAGNREKDTEAFF. The DNA for the CDR3 is TGTGCCGGCAACAGGGAGAAGGACACTGAAGCTTTCTTT.

In this sample, this clone turned up a few times. A junction boundary mismatches the germline segment, possibly from a read error. The chain employs TRBV10-1 and TRBJ2-3, with 10 positions matching TRBD2. This CDR3 is built from 15 residues. Germline V gene sequence: CDR1 WNHNN, CDR2 SYGVQD (reference sequence). The CDR3 reads CARSEAGGVADTQYF. In nucleotides, the CDR3 is TGCGCCCGCAGTGAAGCGGGAGGGGTCGCAGATACGCAGTATTTT.

The chain joins TRBV6-5 to TRBJ1-2, with 7 bases lining up with TRBD1. The CDR3 spans 14 residues. The junction had 5 bases not matched to a gene; V was cut back by 6 bases and J by 1 base. CDR1 is MNHEY and CDR2 is SVGAGI in the germline V gene. This chain's CDR3 is CASSPGQNNYGYTF. The CDR3 DNA reads as TGTGCCAGCAGCCCGGGACAGAATAACTATGGCTACACCTTC.

This clone has just a few counts. This CDR3 reads CASFTNYAGSSYNEQFF. CDR3 in DNA: TGTGCCAGCTTCACCAATTACGCGGGGAGCTCCTACAATGAGCAGTTCTTC. This chain joins TRBV18 and TRBJ2-1; a weak D match, TRBD2 (6 bases). Per the germline V gene, CDR1 is KGHSH and CDR2 is LQKENI. V lost 7 bases and J 0 bases, leaving 19 bases between the germline ends. The CDR3 contains 17 residues.